This entry lists 22 T cell receptor beta chains sequenced from one sample in a study of identical twins (dated by TCRdb to the mid-2010s). To prepare the library, 5' RACE was applied. TCRdb lists the instrument as Illumina HiSeq 2000. TCRdb ran its own pipeline on the public reads, namely fastp trimming at Q25 and MiXCR clone calling, and kept in-frame beta chains. Each entry is one CDR3 protein sequence, shown with its most common DNA and genes. Present in this sample are 1.5 million to 2 million distinct CDR3 sequences, roughly 35% of which were seen just once. The ten biggest clones cover about 0.27% of the sample. The source material was cord blood. These receptors all stem from a newborn girl in good health.

This clonotype has only a few counts. This chain links TRBV20-1 with TRBJ1-5; weak D call: TRBD1 (6 bases). Per germline, CDR1 DFQATT and CDR2 SNEGSKA (reference sequence). V lost 2 bases, J lost 3 bases, and 8 bases lay in between. This CDR3 comprises 13 residues. This CDR3 reads CSARWGLNQPQHF. The CDR3 bases are TGCAGTGCTAGATGGGGGCTCAATCAGCCCCAGCATTTT.

Concerning this clonotype itself: A much larger clone is a single base away; this may be a read error. V and J are TRBV28 and TRBJ1-2; the D is unclear. Germline V CDR1 and CDR2: MDHEN, SYDVKM. The ends were cut back, 11 bases at V and 5 bases at J, with 21 bases in the middle. This CDR3 comprises 14 residues. CDR3 DNA: TGTGCCGGCGATCCCTCCTTAGGAGGGTATGGCTACACCTTC. Translation gives CAGDPSLGGYGYTF.

In this sample, this clonotype turned up a few times. The J gene is TRBJ2-3, the V gene TRBV30; no definite D call. CDR1 is GTSNPN, CDR2 SVGIG, per germline (reference sequence). The CDR3 extends over 11 amino acids. Deletions cut 3 bases from V and 2 bases from J, with 3 bases between. CDR3 nucleotide sequence: TGTGCCTGGAGGTCCACAGATACGCAGTATTTT. Protein sequence: CAWRSTDTQYF.

This clonotype was recorded a few times. The genes are TRBV20-1 and TRBJ2-1; 12 bases align to TRBD2. CDR1 is DFQATT and CDR2 is SNEGSKA in the germline V gene (reference sequence). The CDR3 is 14 residues long. V lost 3 bases to trimming and J lost 8 bases; unmatched junction nucleotides: 5. The CDR3 bases are TGCAGTGCTAGGCCCCTAGCGGGGGGGCATGAGCAGTTCTTC. As protein: CSARPLAGGHEQFF.

This clonotype was detected ten times or more. The genes are TRBV20-1 and TRBJ2-7; tentative D call: TRBD1 (6 bases). Germline-derived CDR1 and CDR2 are DFQATT and SNEGSKA (reference sequence). Trimming removed 4 bases from V and 3 bases from J, with 13 bases in between. The CDR3 has 13 amino acids. The DNA for the CDR3 is TGCAGTGCTACACTTCAACAGGGCTACGAGCAGTACTTC. This codes for CSATLQQGYEQYF.

The chain joins TRBV6-6 to TRBJ2-5; 9 bases match TRBD2. The CDR3 is made up of 15 amino acids. CDR1 is MNHNY, CDR2 SVGAGI, per germline (reference sequence). J was trimmed by 4 bases and V by 3 bases; bases with no gene match: 6. CDR3 bases: TGTGCCAGCAGTTATACCGGGACTAGCACAGAGACCCAGTACTTC. Protein: CASSYTGTSTETQYF.

As to this clonotype: Mismatch with germline at one junction end may stem from a read error. V gene TRBV2 combines with J gene TRBJ1-5; 7 bases fit TRBD1. CDR3 length: 14 residues. CDR1 is SNHLY and CDR2 is FYNNEI in the germline V gene. Here the CDR3 DNA reads TGTGCCGGCAGTGGACAGGTTAGCAATCAGCCCCAGCATTTT. It yields the protein CAGSGQVSNQPQHF.

This clonotype was counted a few times. This chain connects TRBV11-3 to TRBJ2-1; a possible D gene is TRBD1 (5 bases). V was shortened by 1 base and J by 8 bases, with 12 bases between the two germline ends. CDR1 is SGHNT, CDR2 YENEEA, per germline. The CDR3 covers 14 residues. The CDR3 loop reads CASSLGGSRDEQFF. In nucleotides, the CDR3 is TGTGCCAGCAGCTTAGGAGGTAGCAGGGATGAGCAGTTCTTC.

This sequence joins TRBV20-1 and TRBJ2-1; 7 positions agree with TRBD2. V shed 0 bases and J 2 bases; nucleotides not matched to a gene: 7. The CDR3 spans 16 residues. Per germline, CDR1 DFQATT and CDR2 SNEGSKA (reference sequence). For the CDR3, the DNA is TGCAGTGCTAGAGATCGAGCGGGGACCCCCTACAATGAGCAGTTCTTC. Translating gives CSARDRAGTPYNEQFF.

This CDR3 is CASSYFPAYNEQYF. The CDR3 nucleotides read TGTGCCAGCAGTTACTTCCCTGCCTACAATGAGCAGTACTTC. The chain uses TRBV6-6 and TRBJ2-7; D is unclear. V lost 1 base and J 7 bases, leaving 14 bases between the germline ends. Germline V gene lookup returns CDR1 MNHNY and CDR2 SVGAGI (reference sequence). The length of the CDR3 is 14 residues.

The chain combines TRBV20-1 with TRBJ2-7, with TRBD2 matching over 10 bases. The junction had 3 bases not matched to a gene; V was cut back by 0 bases and J by 4 bases. Germline V gives CDR1 DFQATT, CDR2 SNEGSKA (reference sequence). The CDR3 is 14 residues long. For the CDR3, the DNA is TGCAGTGCTAGAGATCAGCGGGAGGGGTACGAGCAGTACTTC. Protein product: CSARDQREGYEQYF.

The chain carries TRBV29-1 and TRBJ2-1, with D perhaps matching TRBD1 or TRBD2 (5 bases each). The J call is uncertain, as TRBJ2-7 better fits the DNA end. In germline, CDR1 is SQVTM, CDR2 ANQGSEA. This CDR3 comprises 17 residues. The CDR3 DNA reads as TGCAGCCCACCACCTGCCCGGGGCTGGAGGTCCTACAATGAGCAGTACTTC. This codes for CSPPPARGWRSYNEQYF.

The chain joins TRBV20-1 to TRBJ2-1; TRBD2 agrees at 8 bases. The V and J ends lost 5 bases and 1 base, in that order; junction bases with no gene match: 10. The CDR3 has 16 amino acids. Germline V gives CDR1 DFQATT, CDR2 SNEGSKA (reference sequence). In nucleotides, the CDR3 is TGCAGTGCTCTCGGGAGGGACTCCGGGTCCTACAATGAGCAGTTCTTC. The encoded protein is CSALGRDSGSYNEQFF.

Only a few counts were recorded for this clonotype. The chain couples TRBV5-1 to TRBJ2-5; a possible D gene is TRBD2 (6 bases). The assigned J gene may be wrong: the sequence end matches TRBJ2-7 better. Germline lookup yields CDR1 SGHRS and CDR2 YFSETQ. The CDR3 has 15 residues. The chain's CDR3 is CASSWRTTTSGEQYF. Written as DNA, the CDR3 is TGCGCCAGCAGCTGGAGGACTACCACGTCTGGCGAGCAGTACTTC.

The CDR3 spells CSATPGTGGAGYGYTF. Here the CDR3 DNA reads TGCAGTGCTACCCCCGGGACAGGGGGCGCTGGCTATGGCTACACCTTC. The V gene is TRBV20-1, the J gene TRBJ1-2; 12 bases line up with TRBD1. The V gene's germline CDR1 is DFQATT and CDR2 SNEGSKA (reference sequence). This CDR3 is 16 amino acids long. With V trimmed by 4 bases and J by 4 bases, 10 bases remained unmatched.

The rearrangement uses TRBV28 and TRBJ1-5; D uncertain. Trimming took off 1 base at V and 7 bases at J, with 14 bases between the two ends. Germline V CDR1 and CDR2: MDHEN, SYDVKM. CDR3 length equals 15 residues. The CDR3 DNA follows: TGTGCCAGCAGTTTATTATTGGCCGGTGGGCAGCCCCAGCATTTT. It codes for CASSLLLAGGQPQHF.

V and J are TRBV20-1 and TRBJ2-4; perhaps D is TRBD1 or TRBD2 (5 bases each). The CDR3 has 17 amino acids. Germline lookup yields CDR1 DFQATT and CDR2 SNEGSKA (reference sequence). V was trimmed by 1 base and J by 0 bases, leaving 16 bases between them. As DNA, the CDR3 is TGCAGTGCTAGAGGCAGTTGGGGGACGGCAGCCAAAAACATTCAGTACTTC. This sequence encodes CSARGSWGTAAKNIQYF.

The rearrangement links TRBV9 to TRBJ2-5, with D possibly being TRBD1 (6 bases). Germline V gene sequence: CDR1 SGDLS, CDR2 YYNGEE. The length of the CDR3 is 15 residues. Trimming shortened V by 3 bases and J by 2 bases, and 14 bases separated the two germline ends. The CDR3 loop reads CASSAEQGLQETQYF. As DNA, the CDR3 is TGTGCCAGCAGCGCCGAACAGGGCCTACAAGAGACCCAGTACTTC.

The chain joins TRBV12-3 or TRBV12-4 to TRBJ2-7; TRBD1 might be the D (6 bases). With 5 bases removed from V and 7 bases from J, the gap between germline ends came to 18 bases. The CDR3 spans 14 residues. The CDR3 spells CASSDSGTYNEQYF. CDR3 sequence (DNA): TGTGCCAGCAGTGATTCCGGGACATACAATGAGCAGTACTTC.

The chain employs TRBV7-2 and TRBJ2-1; D is unclear. This CDR3 has 14 amino acids. Looked up from germline, CDR1 is SGHTA and CDR2 is FQGNSA. Trimming removed 4 bases at V and 6 bases at J, with 13 bases between. The chain's CDR3 is CASSSSTTSNEQFF. CDR3 in DNA: TGTGCCAGCAGCTCCTCTACCACAAGCAATGAGCAGTTCTTC.

Only a few counts were recorded for this clonotype. The V call is TRBV12-3 or TRBV12-4, the J call TRBJ2-7; 10 bases are a match to TRBD1. After removal of 4 bases from V and 3 bases from J, the junction contained 6 bases not matched to a gene. This CDR3 comprises 15 residues. CDR3 in amino acids: CASSSSGQGVYEQYF. The CDR3 nucleotides are TGTGCCAGCAGTTCATCAGGACAGGGGGTCTACGAGCAGTACTTC.

This clonotype was detected ten times or more. The V call is TRBV7-9, the J call TRBJ2-5; 8 bases match TRBD2. The CDR3 loop spans 14 amino acids. Germline V gene data show CDR1 as SEHNR and CDR2 as FQNEAQ (reference sequence). Unmatched junction bases numbered 3, after V lost 2 bases and J lost 4 bases. CDR3 nucleotide sequence: TGTGCCAGCAGCTTAACGGGAGGGCCAGAGACCCAGTACTTC. Protein sequence: CASSLTGGPETQYF. Drawing the rest from reference TRBV7-9 and TRBJ2-5, the complete variable domain is DTGVSQNPRHKITKRGQNVTFRCDPISEHNRLYWYRQTLGQGPEFLTYFQNEAQLEKSRLLSDRFSAERPKGSFSTLEIQRTEQGDSAMYLCASSLTGGPETQYFGPGTRLLVL.